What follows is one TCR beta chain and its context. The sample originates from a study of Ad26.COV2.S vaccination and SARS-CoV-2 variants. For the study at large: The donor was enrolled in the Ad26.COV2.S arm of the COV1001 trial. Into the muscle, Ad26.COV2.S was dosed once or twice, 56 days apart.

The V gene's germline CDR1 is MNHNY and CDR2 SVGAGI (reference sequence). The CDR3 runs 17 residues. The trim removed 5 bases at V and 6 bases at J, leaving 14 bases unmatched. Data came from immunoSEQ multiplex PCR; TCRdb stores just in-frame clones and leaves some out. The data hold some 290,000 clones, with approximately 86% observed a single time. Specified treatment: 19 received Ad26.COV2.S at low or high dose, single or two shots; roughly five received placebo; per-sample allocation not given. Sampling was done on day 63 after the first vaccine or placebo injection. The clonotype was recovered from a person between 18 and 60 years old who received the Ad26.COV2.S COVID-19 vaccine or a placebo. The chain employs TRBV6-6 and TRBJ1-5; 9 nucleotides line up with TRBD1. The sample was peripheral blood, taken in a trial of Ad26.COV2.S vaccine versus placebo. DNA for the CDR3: TGTGCCAGCAGTCAAACAGGGGGCCGGATTATGGTTCAGCCCCAGCATTTT. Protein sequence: CASSQTGGRIMVQPQHF.